This entry lists 10 T cell receptor beta chains sequenced from one sample in a study of T-cell reconstitution after alpha-beta-depleted transplantation in children. Preparation of the TCRbeta library involved a method that used unique molecular identifiers. Each CDR3 protein is one row after TCRdb ran MiXCR on the PCR reads. Of around 78,000 distinct CDR3 sequences listed, approximately 7.3% are singletons. This specimen was PBMCs from the stem cell graft donor, taken from the stem cell graft. The receptors originated from a human donor who donated a stem cell graft to a child with acute lymphoblastic leukemia.

This clonotype showed up many times. The V gene is TRBV25-1, the J gene TRBJ2-3; TRBD2 is a possible D gene (5 bases). The CDR3 is 14 amino acids. The V end lost 5 bases, the J end lost 1 base, and 10 bases lay between the germline ends. Germline loops: CDR1 MGHDK, CDR2 SYGVNS. CDR3 bases: TGTGCCAGCAGTCCCGTGGGAGGCACAGATACGCAGTATTTT. This gives the protein CASSPVGGTDTQYF.

This clonotype has a single count. This sequence joins TRBV5-4 and TRBJ1-2; 12 bases are shared with TRBD1. Germline trimming cut 3 bases from V and 5 bases from J; bases unmatched to any gene: 11. CDR3 size: 17 residues. Germline CDR1 SGHNT, CDR2 YYREEE (reference sequence). The CDR3 sequence is CASSCGTGGFCWYGYTF. CDR3 nucleotide sequence: TGTGCCAGCAGCTGTGGGACAGGGGGCTTCTGTTGGTATGGCTACACCTTC. Full variable domain (rest looked up from reference TRBV5-4 and TRBJ1-2): ETGVTQSPTHLIKTRGQQVTLRCSSQSGHNTVSWYQQALGQGPQFIFQYYREEENGRGNFPPRFSGLQFPNYSSELNVNALELDDSALYLCASSCGTGGFCWYGYTFGSGTRLTVV.

This clonotype came up many times. This chain links TRBV6-4 with TRBJ2-3; perhaps TRBD2 as D (5 bases). CDR3 length: 13 residues. The ends were cut back, 8 bases at V and 4 bases at J, with 13 bases in the middle. Germline V lookup: CDR1 MRHNA, CDR2 SNTAGT. The CDR3 is CASGEGSADTQYF. CDR3 in DNA: TGTGCCAGCGGAGAGGGAAGCGCAGATACGCAGTATTTT.

This clonotype came up many times. This rearrangement joins TRBV11-1 to TRBJ2-7; D is undetermined. Trimming shortened V by 3 bases and J by 0 bases, and 12 bases separated the two germline ends. The CDR3 covers 15 residues. CDR1 is SGHAT and CDR2 is FQDESV in the germline V gene (reference sequence). The CDR3 DNA reads TGTGCCAGCAGCTTTATGGACGGTTTCTCCTACGAGCAGTACTTC. This encodes CASSFMDGFSYEQYF.

This clonotype has ten or more counts. The chain recombines TRBV12-3 or TRBV12-4 with TRBJ2-3; TRBD1 aligns across 7 bases. Trimming at V came to 5 bases and at J to 0 bases, leaving 5 bases not matched to a gene. CDR3 length equals 15 residues. CDR3 bases: TGTGCCAGCAGTCCATGGGACAGTAGCACAGATACGCAGTATTTT. Translation: CASSPWDSSTDTQYF.

This clonotype occurred many times. J is TRBJ2-2 and V is TRBV20-1; maybe TRBD2 (6 bases). The CDR3 contains 15 residues. V was trimmed by 1 base and J by 3 bases, leaving 12 bases between them. Germline CDR1 reads DFQATT; CDR2 reads SNEGSKA (reference sequence). The CDR3 loop reads CSARADYLYTGELFF. The CDR3 DNA is TGCAGTGCTAGAGCGGACTACCTATACACCGGGGAGCTGTTTTTT.

Ten or more counts support this clonotype. The V and J genes are TRBV3-1 and TRBJ2-5; D perhaps matches TRBD1 (6 bases). The V gene lost 0 bases and the J gene lost 5 bases, with 19 bases spanning the gap. The CDR3 totals 17 residues. The germline V gene has CDR1 LGHDT and CDR2 YNNKEL (reference sequence). The CDR3 here is CASSQDLTTGFGETQYF. CDR3 sequence (DNA): TGTGCCAGCAGCCAAGATTTGACAACAGGGTTTGGGGAGACCCAGTACTTC.

This clonotype was detected ten times or more. V and J are TRBV5-1 and TRBJ1-3; D not certain. The germline CDR1 and CDR2 sequences are SGHRS and YFSETQ. The V gene lost 2 bases and the J gene lost 2 bases, with 14 bases spanning the gap. The CDR3 totals 16 residues. CDR3 amino acids: CASSLGLSIAGNTIYF. As DNA, the CDR3 is TGCGCCAGCAGCTTAGGGCTGTCGATAGCTGGAAACACCATATATTTT.

This clonotype was seen many times. V is TRBV4-2 and J is TRBJ1-1; possible D gene TRBD1, 5 bases. The V end lost 0 bases, the J end lost 3 bases, and 11 bases lay between the germline ends. Germline V gene sequence: CDR1 LGHNA, CDR2 YNFKEQ. The CDR3 runs to 15 residues. CDR3 in amino acids: CASSQEAGWDTEAFF. In nucleotides, the CDR3 is TGTGCCAGCAGCCAAGAGGCAGGGTGGGACACTGAAGCTTTCTTT.

This clonotype was picked up many times. The CDR3 DNA reads TGCGCCAGCAGCTTGGAGACTAGCGGGAGCGATGAGCAGTTCTTC. Its translation is CASSLETSGSDEQFF. This chain joins TRBV5-1 and TRBJ2-1, with 12 bases lining up with TRBD2. Germline V gene sequence: CDR1 SGHRS, CDR2 YFSETQ. Germline trimming cut 0 bases from V and 8 bases from J; bases unmatched to any gene: 3. There are 15 residues in the CDR3.